This is a list of T cell receptor beta chains from one sample in a study of T cell repertoires in cytomegalovirus infection. One entry per CDR3 protein, called by TCRdb with MiXCR from the reads. Seen here are about 570,000 distinct CDR3 sequences, 35% to 50% observed once, and the top ten hold 48%. No antigens are known for them. The sample consisted of cultured PBMCs, taken from culture after CMV antigen stimulation. The receptors here all came from a human donor in good health (CMV status not recorded). Some clones in this sample may be carry-over from other donors' samples. Each CDR3 is given with its conserved first and last residue. Each record gives: V gene, D gene, clone size, J gene, CDR3 protein, CDR3 DNA. The D gene is left open where the match is weak. Rows give clone size only sometimes, using once, few, many, or a class for an expanded clone.

TRBV19	.	.	TRBJ2-5	CASSGAVGLLVTQYF	TGTGCCAGTAGTGGAGCAGTGGGCCTTCTCGTGACCCAGTACTTC
TRBV19	TRBD1	.	TRBJ1-1	CASSIGQGLRTEAFF	TGTGCCAGTAGTATAGGACAGGGTTTGAGGACTGAAGCTTTCTTT
TRBV6-1	.	few	TRBJ2-1	CASSSDRSIYNEQFF	TGTGCCAGCAGTTCCGACAGATCAATTTACAATGAGCAGTTCTTC
TRBV6-1	.	.	TRBJ2-7	CASSEGTASYEQYF	TGTGCCAGCAGTGAAGGGACAGCCTCCTACGAGCAGTACTTC
TRBV27	.	few	TRBJ2-2	CASSISGIGELFF	TGTGCCAGCAGTATCTCGGGGATCGGGGAGCTGTTTTTT
TRBV6-2/TRBV6-3	TRBD2	.	TRBJ2-1	CASNGGGEQFF	TGTGCCAGCAATGGGGGGGGTGAGCAGTTCTTC
TRBV20-1	TRBD2	.	TRBJ2-5	CSLPSGGQETQYF	TGCAGTCTCCCTAGCGGGGGCCAAGAGACCCAGTACTTC
TRBV29-1	.	few	TRBJ1-2	CSVEPGGQGYTF	TGCAGCGTTGAACCCGGGGGGCAGGGCTACACCTTC
TRBV7-6	.	.	TRBJ2-1	CASSLARMTTGRNEQFF	TGTGCCAGCAGCTTAGCGCGAATGACAACGGGAAGGAATGAGCAGTTCTTC
TRBV7-8	.	.	TRBJ1-5	CASRIGRNQPQHF	TGTGCCAGCAGGATAGGGCGCAATCAGCCCCAGCATTTT
TRBV11-2	TRBD2	.	TRBJ2-1	CASSLTGGSSYNEQFF	TGTGCCAGCAGCTTAACGGGAGGGAGCTCCTACAATGAGCAGTTCTTC
TRBV5-1	.	.	TRBJ2-3	CASSSMVGTDTQYF	TGCGCCAGCAGCTCAATGGTTGGGACAGATACGCAGTATTTT
TRBV7-6	.	.	TRBJ2-5	CASGEGGLETQYF	TGTGCCAGCGGAGAAGGGGGTTTAGAGACCCAGTACTTC
TRBV2	.	once	TRBJ1-5	CASRGQLGNQPQHF	TGTGCCAGCAGAGGACAGTTGGGCAATCAGCCCCAGCATTTT
TRBV7-8	TRBD2	few	TRBJ2-7	CASSPGGSGTFSYEQYF	TGTGCCAGCAGCCCCGGGGGTAGCGGGACTTTCTCCTACGAGCAGTACTTC
TRBV18	TRBD1	once	TRBJ2-1	CASSPGDSRYNEQFF	TGTGCCAGCTCACCGGGGGACAGCAGATACAATGAGCAGTTCTTC
TRBV12-5	TRBD2	.	TRBJ2-2	CASGPGLAGVGELFF	TGTGCTAGTGGTCCGGGACTAGCGGGAGTGGGGGAGCTGTTTTTT
TRBV6-2/TRBV6-3	.	.	TRBJ2-1	CASSGQQGSYNEQFF	TGTGCCAGCAGTGGACAACAAGGCTCCTACAATGAGCAGTTCTTC
TRBV7-9	.	few	TRBJ2-7	CASSRGLGDYEQYF	TGTGCCAGCAGTAGGGGTCTGGGGGATTACGAGCAGTACTTC
TRBV27	TRBD1	few	TRBJ1-3	CASSLQGGSGNTIYF	TGTGCCAGCAGTTTACAGGGGGGCTCTGGAAACACCATATATTTT
TRBV10-2	TRBD2	.	TRBJ2-7	CASRRELGTYEQYF	TGCGCCAGCAGGCGGGAGTTGGGTACCTACGAGCAGTACTTC
TRBV7-9	.	.	TRBJ1-1	CASSLAGGRDTEAFF	TGTGCCAGCAGCTTAGCGGGAGGGAGGGACACTGAAGCTTTCTTT
TRBV7-6	TRBD2	.	TRBJ2-5	CASSLGGVYQETQYF	TGTGCCAGCAGCCTGGGAGGGGTGTACCAAGAGACCCAGTACTTC
TRBV7-8	.	few	TRBJ2-7	CASSLVGGRYEQYF	TGTGCCAGCAGCTTAGTGGGTGGTAGGTACGAGCAGTACTTC
TRBV7-4	.	once	TRBJ2-5	CASSTRPVTNIETQYF	TGTGCCAGCAGCACCCGGCCAGTAACTAATATTGAGACCCAGTACTTC
TRBV27	.	few	TRBJ1-2	CASSFDHRTDHYGYTF	TGTGCCAGCAGTTTCGACCATCGGACGGACCATTATGGCTACACCTTC
TRBV12-3/TRBV12-4	.	.	TRBJ1-1	CASRAAGQKNSEAFF	TGTGCCAGCAGGGCCGCGGGACAAAAGAACTCTGAAGCTTTCTTT
TRBV7-2	.	.	TRBJ2-7	CASSSTSQTTYEQYF	TGTGCCAGCAGCTCCACCTCACAGACAACCTACGAGCAGTACTTC
TRBV11-2	TRBD2	.	TRBJ2-5	CASSPGTSGRFGTQYF	TGTGCCAGCAGCCCGGGGACTAGCGGGAGGTTTGGGACCCAGTACTTC
TRBV11-2	.	.	TRBJ2-1	CASSFGLKNEQFF	TGTGCCAGCAGCTTTGGACTAAAAAATGAGCAGTTCTTC
TRBV7-9	TRBD1	.	TRBJ1-2	CASSLTGQGYGYTF	TGTGCCAGCAGCTTGACAGGGCAGGGGTATGGCTACACCTTC
TRBV5-5	.	.	TRBJ2-3	CASITSTDTQYF	TGTGCCAGCATAACTAGCACAGATACGCAGTATTTT
TRBV7-6	.	few	TRBJ2-7	CASSYRAASYEQYF	TGTGCCAGCAGCTACCGAGCGGCCTCCTACGAGCAGTACTTC
TRBV7-2	TRBD1	many	TRBJ2-7	CASSYQTGGYEQYF	TGTGCCAGCAGCTACCAGACAGGGGGCTACGAGCAGTACTTC
TRBV5-5	TRBD1	.	TRBJ2-5	CASSATGTGKETQYF	TGTGCCAGCAGCGCGACCGGGACAGGGAAAGAGACCCAGTACTTC
TRBV7-2	.	few	TRBJ1-2	CASSLSRQYGYTF	TGTGCCAGCAGCTTAAGTCGACAGTATGGCTACACCTTC
TRBV19	.	.	TRBJ1-6	CASTPRWQNNSPLHF	TGTGCCAGTACCCCGAGGTGGCAGAATAATTCACCCCTCCACTTT
TRBV19	.	few	TRBJ2-1	CASSIGGSQFF	TGTGCCAGTAGTATAGGGGGGAGTCAGTTCTTC
TRBV7-2	TRBD2	few	TRBJ2-5	CASSSILAGAGTQYF	TGTGCCAGCAGCTCGATCCTAGCGGGAGCTGGGACCCAGTACTTC
TRBV10-3	.	few	TRBJ2-7	CAISDGLAYEQYF	TGTGCCATCAGTGATGGCCTAGCCTACGAGCAGTACTTC
TRBV7-6	.	.	TRBJ1-4	CASNPEQLNEKLFF	TGTGCCAGCAACCCGGAACAGCTTAATGAAAAACTGTTTTTT
TRBV7-2	.	.	TRBJ2-5	CASSWTERTQYF	TGTGCCAGCAGCTGGACAGAGCGGACCCAGTACTTC
TRBV15	TRBD2	few	TRBJ2-7	CATSRDLIHSGRASYEQYF	TGTGCCACCAGCAGAGATCTGATCCATAGCGGGAGAGCCTCCTACGAGCAGTACTTC
TRBV20-1	.	.	TRBJ2-1	CSAATRGRSYNEQFF	TGCAGTGCTGCTACGCGAGGGAGATCCTACAATGAGCAGTTCTTC
TRBV7-2	.	.	TRBJ2-2	CASSFLAARRFNTGELFF	TGTGCCAGCAGCTTCCTTGCAGCGCGCCGATTTAACACCGGGGAGCTGTTTTTT
TRBV4-2	.	.	TRBJ2-1	CASSQDGWEQISYNEQFF	TGTGCCAGCAGCCAAGATGGGTGGGAGCAGATCTCCTACAATGAGCAGTTCTTC
TRBV5-1	.	.	TRBJ1-1	CASSLVGAGNTEAFF	TGCGCCAGCAGCTTGGTGGGCGCTGGGAACACTGAAGCTTTCTTT
TRBV6-1	.	few	TRBJ1-1	CAAGRGVNTEAFF	TGTGCCGCCGGGAGAGGGGTGAACACTGAAGCTTTCTTT
TRBV5-1	.	.	TRBJ1-4	CASSLGISATNEKLFF	TGCGCCAGCAGCTTGGGGATCAGTGCAACTAATGAAAAACTGTTTTTT
TRBV20-1	.	.	TRBJ2-1	CSAGPISSYNEQFF	TGCAGTGCGGGCCCGATAAGCTCCTACAATGAGCAGTTCTTC